These 9 T cell receptor beta chains originate from one sample sequenced in a study of radiation and T cells in renal cell carcinoma. As for time point: baseline pretreatment blood. Noted treatment: 15 Gy SBRT to primary tumor, nephrectomy 4 weeks later. Measured with immunoSEQ multiplex PCR; TCRdb has only the in-frame clones, and not every one. The sample holds about 150,000 clones, about 88% seen once. Sequencing was performed on blood, taken from a patient whose treatment included radiotherapy and nephrectomy. These receptors originate from a woman aged 45-60 years with renal cell carcinoma.

The V gene is TRBV7-3, the J gene TRBJ2-3; the D is unclear. This CDR3 spans 14 amino acids. The V end was cut by 2 bases, the J end by 7 bases, with 13 bases between. The germline gives CDR1 SGHTA, CDR2 FQGTGA. CDR3 bases: TGTGCCAGCAGCTTAGAGGCCGACTTTCATACGCAGTATTTT. This sequence encodes CASSLEADFHTQYF.

The rearrangement joins TRBV11-2 to TRBJ1-1; D gene uncertain. The germline gives CDR1 SGHAT, CDR2 FQNNGV. The CDR3 totals 13 residues. V was shortened by 1 base and J by 3 bases, with 6 bases between the two germline ends. CDR3 sequence: CASSLAVYTEAFF. The CDR3, as DNA: TGTGCCAGCAGCTTAGCAGTTTACACTGAAGCTTTCTTT.

The chain links TRBV9 to TRBJ2-7, with 7 bases fitting TRBD2. The trim removed 4 bases at V and 7 bases at J, leaving 14 bases unmatched. This CDR3 region has 15 residues. CDR1 and CDR2 from the germline V gene are SGDLS and YYNGEE. The CDR3 region has the DNA TGTGCCAGCAGCACCGAGCCGGCTAGCGGAAGGGAGCAGTACTTC. Its protein product is CASSTEPASGREQYF.

The rearrangement joins TRBV6-5 to TRBJ1-3; weak D call: TRBD1 (6 bases). The ends were cut back, 4 bases at V and 0 bases at J, with 10 bases in the middle. The germline CDR1 and CDR2 sequences are MNHEY and SVGAGI. The CDR3 is 15 amino acids. The CDR3 loop reads CASSSQGRSGNTIYF. CDR3 DNA: TGTGCCAGCAGTTCACAGGGCCGCTCTGGAAACACCATATATTTT.

The sample holds one count of this clone. The chain employs TRBV19 and TRBJ1-5; D is perhaps TRBD1 (5 bases). CDR3 length: 14 residues. Trimming pared 6 bases from V and 6 bases from J, leaving 15 bases between. CDR1 LNHDA and CDR2 SQIVND come from the germline V gene (reference sequence). The CDR3 is CASSAGTWSQPQHF. The CDR3 coding sequence is TGTGCCAGTAGCGCTGGGACTTGGAGTCAGCCCCAGCATTTT.

The gene calls are TRBV10-2 and TRBJ1-3; 8 bases fit TRBD1. The CDR3 length is 16 residues. The V and J ends lost 2 bases and 8 bases, in that order; junction bases with no gene match: 11. Germline CDR1 reads WSHSY; CDR2 reads SAAADI. Written as DNA, the CDR3 is TGCGCCAGCAGTGAGAACAGGGGGTCTGGAGGGGACACCATATATTTT. Amino acid sequence: CASSENRGSGGDTIYF.

This clone was picked up one time. J is TRBJ2-7 and V is TRBV5-1, with TRBD1 identical over 12 bases. Germline V gives CDR1 SGHRS, CDR2 YFSETQ. This CDR3 comprises 14 residues. J was trimmed by 5 bases and V by 2 bases; bases with no gene match: 2. The CDR3 region has the DNA TGCGCCAGCAGCTTACGGGACAGGGGGCACGAGCAGTACTTC. This sequence encodes CASSLRDRGHEQYF.

V usage is TRBV7-6 and J usage is TRBJ1-5; D not certain. The CDR3 extends over 14 amino acids. Deletions cut 2 bases from V and 4 bases from J, with 9 bases between. Germline CDR1 is SGHVS and CDR2 is FNYEAQ. In DNA form, the CDR3 reads TGTGCCAGCAGCTTAAATTCTCTAAATCAGCCCCAGCATTTT. Translation: CASSLNSLNQPQHF.

The rearrangement joins TRBV6-1 to TRBJ2-7; D might be TRBD1 or TRBD2, each matching 5 bases. The CDR3 is 12 amino acids. Germline V lookup: CDR1 MNHNS, CDR2 SASEGT. V dropped 10 bases and J dropped 4 bases, with 14 bases sitting between them. CDR3 nucleotides: TGTGCCACCGGGACGGGTGTATACGAGCAGTACTTC. Translated: CATGTGVYEQYF.